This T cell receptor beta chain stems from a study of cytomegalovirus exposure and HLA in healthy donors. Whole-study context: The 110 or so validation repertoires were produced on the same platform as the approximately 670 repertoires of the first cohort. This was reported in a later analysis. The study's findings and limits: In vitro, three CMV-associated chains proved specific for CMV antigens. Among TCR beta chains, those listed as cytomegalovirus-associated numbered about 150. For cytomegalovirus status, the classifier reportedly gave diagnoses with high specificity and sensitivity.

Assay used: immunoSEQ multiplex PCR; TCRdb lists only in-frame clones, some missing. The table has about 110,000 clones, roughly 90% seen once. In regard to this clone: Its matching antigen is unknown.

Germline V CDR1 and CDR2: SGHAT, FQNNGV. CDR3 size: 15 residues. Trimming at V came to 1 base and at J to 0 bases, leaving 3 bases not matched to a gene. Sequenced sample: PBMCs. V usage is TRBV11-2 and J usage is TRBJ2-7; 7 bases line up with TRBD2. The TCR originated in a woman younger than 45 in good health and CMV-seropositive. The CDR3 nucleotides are TGTGCCAGCAGCTTAGGTGGGACTACCTCCTACGAGCAGTACTTC. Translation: CASSLGGTTSYEQYF.